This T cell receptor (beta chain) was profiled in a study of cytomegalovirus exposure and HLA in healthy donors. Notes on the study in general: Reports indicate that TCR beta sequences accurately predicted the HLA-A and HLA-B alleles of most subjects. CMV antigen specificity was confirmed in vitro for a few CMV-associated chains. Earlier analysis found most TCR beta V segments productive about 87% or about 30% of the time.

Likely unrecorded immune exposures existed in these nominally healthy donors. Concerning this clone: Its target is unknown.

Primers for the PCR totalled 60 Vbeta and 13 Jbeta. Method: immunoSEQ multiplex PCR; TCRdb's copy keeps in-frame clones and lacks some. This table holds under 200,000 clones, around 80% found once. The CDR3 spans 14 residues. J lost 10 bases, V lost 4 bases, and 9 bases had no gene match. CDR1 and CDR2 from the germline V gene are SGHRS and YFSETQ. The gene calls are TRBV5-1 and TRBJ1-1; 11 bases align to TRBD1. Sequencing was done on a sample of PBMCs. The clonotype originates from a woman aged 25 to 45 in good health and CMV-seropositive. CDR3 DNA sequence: TGCGCCAGCAGCATGGGACAGGGGGATTCAGGAGCTTTCTTT. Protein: CASSMGQGDSGAFF.